The 15 T cell receptor beta chains presented below share a single source sample, sequenced in a study of blood T cell repertoires in COVID-19 (dated by TCRdb to 2019 to 2021). Libraries came from the immunoSEQ multiplex PCR assay. The source is immuneACCESS, and TCRdb retained only in-frame sequences with V and J called. Part of the clones is not carried over; for the studies checked, unresolved V genes explain less than half of this, and the remainder is unexplained. This sample comprises roughly 360,000 clones, around 87% of them detected only once. Clones ranked in the top ten supply about 1.5% of the sample. Sequenced: PBMCs or T cells enriched from blood (not recorded which). The receptor set was obtained from a man aged 25 to 45 who had recovered from COVID-19.

The chain couples TRBV5-1 to TRBJ2-5; D is unresolved. Trimming took 2 bases from V and 1 from J, leaving 12 bases between them. Germline loops: CDR1 SGHRS, CDR2 YFSETQ. The CDR3 consists of 15 residues. The CDR3 region has the DNA TGCGCCAGCAGCTTACAGACACCGCCCCAAGAGACCCAGTACTTC. Translating gives CASSLQTPPQETQYF.

This clone showed up just once. The genes are TRBV7-9 and TRBJ1-6; D remains unclear. Trimming pared 2 bases from V and 2 bases from J, leaving 7 bases between. The length of the CDR3 is 15 residues. Germline CDR1 and CDR2: SEHNR and FQNEAQ (reference sequence). CDR3 sequence reads: CASSLIQTYNSPLHF. In DNA, the CDR3 is TGTGCCAGCAGCTTAATTCAAACCTATAATTCACCCCTCCACTTT.

V and J are TRBV30 and TRBJ1-3, with D unclear. Trimming took 2 bases from V and 4 from J, leaving 3 bases between them. In germline, CDR1 is GTSNPN, CDR2 SVGIG (reference sequence). This CDR3 is built from 11 residues. The CDR3 DNA reads TGTGCCTGGAGTCCGGGAAACACCATATATTTT. It translates to CAWSPGNTIYF.

Comment on this clone: The junction shows a germline mismatch at one end, possibly a read error. Here the CDR3 reads CASSLDLRAVNAEAFF. The CDR3 bases are TGTGCCAGCAGCTTGGATCTCAGGGCGGTGAACGCTGAAGCTTTCTTT. The V call is TRBV5-5, the J call TRBJ1-1, with D possibly matching TRBD1 (5 bases). This CDR3 is built from 16 residues. Germline V gene sequence: CDR1 SGHKS, CDR2 YYEKEE (reference sequence).

Ten or more counts support this clone. The chain has TRBV12-3 or TRBV12-4 and TRBJ2-7; a possible D gene is TRBD1 (5 bases). Deletions cut 8 bases from V and 2 bases from J, with 13 bases between. The length of the CDR3 is 13 residues. The CDR3, as DNA: TGTGCCAGCCAAGACAGAATTACCTACGAGCAGTACTTC. It encodes CASQDRITYEQYF.

This chain links TRBV3-1 (or the pseudogene TRBV3-2) with TRBJ2-4; D is unresolved. The CDR3 sequence is 15 residues long. Germline CDR1 and CDR2: LGHDT and YNNKEL (reference sequence). The V gene lost 2 bases and the J gene lost 1 base, with 9 bases spanning the gap. The CDR3, as DNA: TGTGCCAGCAGCCAACGCGTGGTCGCCAAAAACATTCAGTACTTC. It codes for CASSQRVVAKNIQYF.

The V gene is TRBV5-6, the J gene TRBJ2-3; TRBD2 might be the D (6 bases). The V gene's germline CDR1 is SGHDT and CDR2 YYEEEE. The germline V and J ends were trimmed by 4 bases and 1 base, with 16 bases remaining between them. This CDR3 is 16 amino acids long. The CDR3 is CASSPLTVAGTDTQYF. For the CDR3, the DNA is TGTGCCAGCAGCCCCCTCACGGTAGCGGGCACAGATACGCAGTATTTT.

The chain has TRBV7-9 and TRBJ1-1; TRBD1 matches 7 bases. Germline CDR1 SEHNR, CDR2 FQNEAQ (reference sequence). Unmatched junction bases numbered 8, after V lost 5 bases and J lost 2 bases. CDR3 size: 15 residues. The DNA for the CDR3 is TGTGCCAGCAGCAAAATGGGACAGATAAACACTGAAGCTTTCTTT. This encodes CASSKMGQINTEAFF. The variable domain in full, completed from reference TRBV7-9 and TRBJ1-1, reads DTGVSQNPRHKITKRGQNVTFRCDPISEHNRLYWYRQTLGQGPEFLTYFQNEAQLEKSRLLSDRFSAERPKGSFSTLEIQRTEQGDSAMYLCASSKMGQINTEAFFGQGTRLTVV.

This chain links TRBV27 with TRBJ1-3; D is perhaps TRBD1 (6 bases). The CDR3 runs to 13 residues. The V and J ends lost 7 bases and 3 bases respectively, with 10 bases between them. Germline V gene lookup returns CDR1 MNHEY and CDR2 SMNVEV (reference sequence). Here the CDR3 reads CASTNRVGNTIYF. The CDR3 DNA is TGTGCCAGCACTAACAGGGTTGGAAACACCATATATTTT.

The V gene is TRBV2, the J gene TRBJ2-3; D is uncertain. The ends were cut back, 2 bases at V and 1 base at J, with 4 bases in the middle. Germline CDR1 SNHLY, CDR2 FYNNEI. The CDR3 covers 13 residues. As DNA, the CDR3 is TGTGCCAGCAGTGAACAGGGCACAGATACGCAGTATTTT. Residues: CASSEQGTDTQYF.

J is TRBJ1-3 and V is TRBV10-3; perhaps TRBD1 as D (6 bases). V gave up 4 bases and J gave up 0 bases, with 7 bases separating them. This CDR3 has 14 residues. Germline V gives CDR1 ENHRY, CDR2 SYGVKD. The CDR3, as DNA: TGTGCCATCAGTGTGGACAGCTCTGGAAACACCATATATTTT. This translates into CAISVDSSGNTIYF.

The chain links TRBV29-1 to TRBJ2-6, with 9 bases lining up with TRBD1. The CDR3 is made up of 17 amino acids. The germline gives CDR1 SQVTM, CDR2 ANQGSEA. J lost 2 bases, V lost 2 bases, and 7 bases had no gene match. CDR3 sequence (DNA): TGCAGCGTTGAACCTCGACAGGGGGAAGCTGGGGCCAACGTCCTGACTTTC. It is translated as CSVEPRQGEAGANVLTF. The whole variable domain, filled in from reference TRBV29-1 and TRBJ2-6, reads SAVISQKPSRDICQRGTSLTIQCQVDSQVTMMFWYRQQPGQSLTLIATANQGSEATYESGFVIDKFPISRPNLTFSTLTVSNMSPEDSSIYLCSVEPRQGEAGANVLTFGAGSRLTVL.

This chain connects TRBV9 to TRBJ1-3, with TRBD1 identical over 7 bases. CDR1 SGDLS and CDR2 YYNGEE come from the germline V gene. J gave up 8 bases and V 3 bases, and 14 bases lay outside the gene matches. This CDR3 spans 16 amino acids. The CDR3 DNA reads TGTGCCAGCAGCGCCACCCCGGGGGACAGTTGGGACACCATATATTTT. Its protein is CASSATPGDSWDTIYF.

V is TRBV7-9 and J is TRBJ2-1; 7 positions agree with TRBD2. The ends lost 3 bases at V and 0 bases at J; junction bases unmatched: 5. This CDR3 contains 16 residues. CDR1 is SEHNR, CDR2 FQNEAQ, per germline (reference sequence). CDR3 protein: CASSFPSGTSYNEQFF. The CDR3 DNA reads as TGTGCCAGCAGCTTTCCTAGCGGAACCTCCTACAATGAGCAGTTCTTC.

In nucleotides, the CDR3 is TGTGCCAGCAGACCCGACACCGATAATTCACCCCTCCACTTT. Its protein product is CASRPDTDNSPLHF. V is TRBV27 and J is TRBJ1-6; D is undetermined. Germline V gives CDR1 MNHEY, CDR2 SMNVEV (reference sequence). Trimming cost V 6 bases and J 5 bases, with 11 bases left between them. The CDR3 consists of 14 residues.